A single sample is the source of the 30 T cell receptor beta chains below, sequenced in a study of blood T cell repertoires in COVID-19. Sequenced by immunoSEQ multiplex PCR; TCRdb stores in-frame clones only, minus some. Among 50,000 to 75,000 clones listed, around 81% were seen once. The material sequenced was peripheral blood. These receptors originate from a woman older than 75 with active or convalescent COVID-19.

The rearrangement links TRBV6-2 or TRBV6-3 to TRBJ2-4, with 7 bases aligning to TRBD1. With V trimmed by 2 bases and J by 4 bases, 2 bases remained unmatched. The germline V gene encodes CDR1 MNHEY and CDR2 SVGEGT. The CDR3 sequence is 14 residues long. CDR3 sequence reads: CASSYGTAKNIQYF. The CDR3 DNA follows: TGTGCCAGCAGTTACGGGACAGCTAAAAACATTCAGTACTTC.

The chain is built from TRBV19 and TRBJ1-2; 9 bases line up with TRBD1. The CDR3 loop spans 16 amino acids. The V and J ends lost 4 bases and 1 base, in that order; junction bases with no gene match: 7. The germline gives CDR1 LNHDA, CDR2 SQIVND (reference sequence). The CDR3 region has the DNA TGTGCCAGTAGTACCTATGACAGGGGGAATAACTATGGCTACACCTTC. Residues: CASSTYDRGNNYGYTF.

The CDR3 sequence: CASSSGQEGTEAFF. The DNA for the CDR3 is TGCGCCAGCAGCTCGGGCCAAGAGGGCACTGAAGCTTTCTTT. This chain connects TRBV5-1 to TRBJ1-1, with no clear D. In germline, CDR1 is SGHRS, CDR2 YFSETQ. Trimming removed 3 bases at V and 4 bases at J, with 13 bases between. This CDR3 is 14 amino acids long.

This clone has just a few counts. The chain recombines TRBV18 with TRBJ1-5, with D unclear. Germline V lookup: CDR1 KGHSH, CDR2 LQKENI. CDR3 length: 13 amino acids. V was trimmed by 6 bases and J by 6 bases, leaving 12 bases between them. CDR3 protein: CASSGGTGQPQHF. The CDR3 DNA is TGTGCCAGCTCTGGAGGAACGGGTCAGCCCCAGCATTTT.

The V gene is TRBV6-2 or TRBV6-3, the J gene TRBJ2-2; 7 bases agree with TRBD2. This CDR3 has 14 amino acids. V lost 2 bases to trimming and J lost 7 bases; unmatched junction nucleotides: 4. Germline CDR1 MNHEY, CDR2 SVGEGT. CDR3 region: CASSYGLVGGELFF. CDR3 sequence (DNA): TGTGCCAGCAGTTACGGACTAGTTGGCGGGGAGCTGTTTTTT.

The chain uses TRBV14 and TRBJ2-7; TRBD1 aligns across 10 bases. This CDR3 region has 15 residues. Losses at the gene ends were 0 bases for V and 2 bases for J; bases not matched to a gene: 1. Germline V gives CDR1 SGHDN, CDR2 FVKESK. The CDR3 here is CASSQEGTGAYEQYF. The CDR3 DNA is TGTGCCAGCAGCCAAGAGGGGACAGGGGCCTACGAGCAGTACTTC.

The chain uses TRBV11-3 and TRBJ2-1; the D gene is possibly TRBD2 (5 bases). There are 12 residues in the CDR3. Germline lookup yields CDR1 SGHNT and CDR2 YENEEA. The germline V and J ends were trimmed by 1 base and 13 bases, with 11 bases remaining between them. The CDR3 nucleotides read TGTGCCAGCAGCTTAGGAGGGCGCGACCAGTTCTTC. Protein: CASSLGGRDQFF.

V gene TRBV6-1 combines with J gene TRBJ1-1; D is unclear. V shed 2 bases and J shed 8 bases, with 9 bases lying between them. Germline values: CDR1 MNHNS, CDR2 SASEGT. CDR3 size: 12 residues. The CDR3: CASSERTTEAFF. In DNA, the CDR3 is TGTGCCAGCAGTGAACGAACAACGGAAGCTTTCTTT.

This clone was observed a few times. The chain carries TRBV4-1 and TRBJ1-1, with D unclear. This CDR3 is built from 12 residues. V lost 3 bases and J lost 7, with 9 bases in between. Germline assignment: CDR1 MGHRA and CDR2 YSYEKL. The CDR3 coding sequence is TGCGCCAGCAGCCATTCGCGGGGTGAAGCTTTCTTT. It translates to CASSHSRGEAFF.

V and J are TRBV27 and TRBJ1-1; a possible D gene is TRBD1 (6 bases). Trimming stripped 0 bases from V and 6 bases from J, with 26 bases between. The CDR3 spans 19 residues. Germline values: CDR1 MNHEY, CDR2 SMNVEV (reference sequence). In DNA form, the CDR3 reads TGTGCCAGCAGTTTATCGCAATTAGTATTACGGGACACGTTTTCTGAAGCTTTCTTT. Translation: CASSLSQLVLRDTFSEAFF.

The gene calls are TRBV19 and TRBJ1-2, with D perhaps TRBD1 (5 bases). V was pared by 3 bases and J by 4 bases, with 15 bases between. The CDR3 spans 15 residues. CDR1 is LNHDA and CDR2 is SQIVND in the germline V gene (reference sequence). This CDR3 reads CASSIALGGTYGYTF. Written as DNA, the CDR3 is TGTGCCAGTAGTATTGCTCTCGGGGGAACCTATGGCTACACCTTC.

As DNA, the CDR3 is TGTGCCAGCAGTTCAAACAGGGGGCCCGCGAACACTGAAGCTTTCTTT. As protein: CASSSNRGPANTEAFF. The V and J genes are TRBV6-5 and TRBJ1-1, with 9 bases fitting TRBD1. This CDR3 has 16 residues. V shed 4 bases, J shed 1 base, and the junction held 7 bases outside the gene matches. Looked up from germline, CDR1 is MNHEY and CDR2 is SVGAGI.

V gene TRBV6-5 combines with J gene TRBJ1-2; D gene uncertain. The CDR3 is 13 amino acids. V lost 7 bases and J 4 bases, leaving 13 bases between the germline ends. Per the germline V gene, CDR1 is MNHEY and CDR2 is SVGAGI. CDR3 loop: CASTRELAYGYTF. In nucleotides, the CDR3 is TGTGCCAGCACTCGGGAGCTCGCCTATGGCTACACCTTC.

This CDR3 is CASSSTGDTQYF. The CDR3 DNA reads TGTGCCAGCAGTTCCACAGGGGATACGCAGTATTTT. This chain joins TRBV12-3 or TRBV12-4 and TRBJ2-3; tentative D call: TRBD1 (6 bases). There are 12 residues in the CDR3. Deletions cut 4 bases from V and 6 bases from J, with 8 bases between.

The V and J genes are TRBV28 and TRBJ1-2; TRBD1 agrees at 10 bases. V was pared by 6 bases and J by 4 bases, with 5 bases of the junction left unmatched. Germline V gives CDR1 MDHEN, CDR2 SYDVKM. The CDR3 has 14 amino acids. The CDR3 loop is CASSYRTGGYGYTF. CDR3 DNA sequence: TGTGCCAGCAGCTACCGGACAGGGGGCTATGGCTACACCTTC.

CDR3 DNA sequence: TGTGCCAGCAGCTTGGGCACAGGGGGCTATGGCTACACCTTC. It is translated as CASSLGTGGYGYTF. V and J are TRBV5-6 and TRBJ1-2, with 8 positions matching TRBD1. In germline, CDR1 is SGHDT, CDR2 YYEEEE. The CDR3 sequence is 14 residues long. Trimming cost V 0 bases and J 4 bases; bases outside gene matches: 2.

The V call is TRBV20-1, the J call TRBJ2-2, with 7 bases identical to TRBD2. CDR1 and CDR2 from the germline V gene are DFQATT and SNEGSKA (reference sequence). This CDR3 is 14 amino acids long. V was clipped by 3 bases and J by 8 bases; unmatched bases: 9. The chain's CDR3 is CSASPGLGRGELFF. The CDR3 nucleotides read TGCAGTGCTAGTCCGGGCCTCGGGAGGGGGGAGCTGTTTTTT.

The rearrangement joins TRBV6-7 to TRBJ1-2, with D unresolved. TRBV6-7 is labeled an ORF, and its function is uncertain. Deletions cut 5 bases from V and 3 bases from J, with 13 bases between. The CDR3 totals 14 residues. In DNA form, the CDR3 reads TGTGCCAGCAGTCTTCTACGGCGGGACTATGGCTACACCTTC. Translation: CASSLLRRDYGYTF.

This chain uses TRBV3-1 (or the pseudogene TRBV3-2) with TRBJ1-2; 9 bases match TRBD1. After removal of 3 bases from V and 6 bases from J, the junction contained 8 bases not matched to a gene. This CDR3 is 15 amino acids long. Germline V lookup: CDR1 LGHDT, CDR2 YNNKEL (reference sequence). CDR3 protein: CASSHWTGEGNGYTF. The DNA for the CDR3 is TGTGCCAGCAGCCACTGGACAGGGGAGGGCAATGGCTACACCTTC.

In this sample, this clone turned up a few times. The chain is built from TRBV6-6 and TRBJ2-3; perhaps TRBD1 as D (5 bases). CDR3 length: 14 amino acids. The germline V gene encodes CDR1 MNHNY and CDR2 SVGAGI (reference sequence). V lost 5 bases, J lost 2 bases, and 11 bases lay in between. CDR3 DNA sequence: TGTGCCAGCAGTATGACAGCGTCCACAGATACGCAGTATTTT. Translation: CASSMTASTDTQYF.

This CDR3 reads CASSLIGTDNEKLFF. The DNA for the CDR3 is TGTGCCAGCAGTTTAATTGGGACAGACAATGAAAAACTGTTTTTT. The chain is built from TRBV28 and TRBJ1-4; TRBD1 agrees at 7 bases. Per the germline V gene, CDR1 is MDHEN and CDR2 is SYDVKM. V trimming: 2 bases; J trimming: 5 bases; junction bases outside the gene matches: 5. The CDR3 is 15 residues long.

The V call is TRBV4-1, the J call TRBJ2-3; maybe TRBD2 (6 bases). Trimming took off 6 bases at V and 0 bases at J, with 25 bases between the two ends. The CDR3 is 19 residues long. The germline V gene encodes CDR1 MGHRA and CDR2 YSYEKL. As DNA, the CDR3 is TGCGCCAGCAGTCGATTCCCAGTGCGACTAGGCGAGAGCACAGATACGCAGTATTTT. This gives the protein CASSRFPVRLGESTDTQYF.

The chain is built from TRBV9 and TRBJ2-1, with 10 nucleotides matching TRBD2. V shed 0 bases, J shed 5 bases, and the junction held 5 bases outside the gene matches. The CDR3 has 16 residues. From germline, CDR1 is SGDLS and CDR2 YYNGEE. CDR3 coding DNA: TGTGCCAGCAGCGTAGGTAGACTAGCGGGTCACAATGAGCAGTTCTTC. Translated, it gives CASSVGRLAGHNEQFF.

The chain carries TRBV6-5 and TRBJ1-4; the D gene is possibly TRBD1 (5 bases). Trimming removed 0 bases at V and 5 bases at J, with 13 bases between. The germline gives CDR1 MNHEY, CDR2 SVGAGI. The CDR3 runs 16 residues. CDR3 loop: CASSYSGAGGNEKLFF. The CDR3 coding sequence is TGTGCCAGCAGTTACTCCGGAGCCGGGGGGAATGAAAAACTGTTTTTT.

The table lists this clone with a count of one. V gene TRBV19 combines with J gene TRBJ1-5; D is unresolved. Germline loops: CDR1 LNHDA, CDR2 SQIVND (reference sequence). This CDR3 is built from 17 residues. V gave up 8 bases and J gave up 0 bases, with 20 bases separating them. CDR3 sequence: CASANSPAINSNQPQHF. CDR3 coding DNA: TGTGCCAGTGCAAATTCCCCCGCGATAAATAGCAATCAGCCCCAGCATTTT.

The chain has TRBV19 and TRBJ1-3, with 7 bases fitting TRBD1. After removal of 8 bases from V and 0 bases from J, the junction contained 7 bases not matched to a gene. CDR3 length: 15 residues. Germline V gene lookup returns CDR1 LNHDA and CDR2 SQIVND (reference sequence). This CDR3 is CASGKDRSSGNTIYF. The DNA for the CDR3 is TGTGCCAGTGGAAAGGACAGGAGCTCTGGAAACACCATATATTTT.

This rearrangement joins TRBV18 to TRBJ2-7; D unresolved. This CDR3 spans 13 amino acids. CDR1 is KGHSH and CDR2 is LQKENI in the germline V gene. With 3 bases removed from V and 9 bases from J, the gap between germline ends came to 15 bases. The CDR3 is CASSPEAGTGQYF. CDR3 nucleotides: TGTGCCAGCTCACCCGAGGCCGGAACCGGGCAGTACTTC.

The J gene is TRBJ2-4, the V gene TRBV12-3 or TRBV12-4, with TRBD2 identical over 7 bases. CDR3 size: 13 residues. V gave up 2 bases and J gave up 10 bases; unmatched junction bases: 5. CDR3 bases: TGTGCCAGCAGTTTAATGGGGGAGGGAATTCAGTACTTC. Its protein is CASSLMGEGIQYF.

The chain employs TRBV21-1 and TRBJ2-1; the table gives TRBD2 as D, unverified against the DNA. TRBV21-1 has pseudogene status. CDR3 size: 15 residues. The DNA for the CDR3 is TGTGCCAGCAGCTCGGCGGCAGAACACTACAATGAGCAGTTCTTC. Its translation: CASSSAAEHYNEQFF.

The chain is built from TRBV4-2 and TRBJ2-7; tentative D call: TRBD1 (5 bases). In germline, CDR1 is LGHNA, CDR2 YNFKEQ. CDR3 length: 13 amino acids. V lost 0 bases and J 2 bases, leaving 5 bases between the germline ends. This CDR3 is CASSQDRAYEQYF. The CDR3 DNA sequence: TGTGCCAGCAGCCAAGACAGGGCCTACGAGCAGTACTTC.